The T cell receptor beta chain under discussion was sequenced for a study of tumor and adjacent non-tumor tissue in lung cancer. The wider study: The patients, 10 to 11 men and 5 women, were about 30 to 76 with stage I to III disease. Samples averaged roughly 4.2 million productive TCRbeta reads each. General study findings and limits: Tumor repertoires had a smaller top 100 clone share than normal lung. Tumor tissue had significantly higher TCR diversity than normal lung.

As concerns this clonotype: As yet, its antigen is unknown. A much more abundant neighbour one base away suggests this may be a read error.

The library came from three nested PCR rounds adapted from ARM-PCR protocols. From the multiplex PCR reads, TCRdb called clonotypes with MiXCR, one entry per CDR3 protein. The sample contains 100,000 or so distinct CDR3 sequences, roughly 80% of which appear only once. The template was RNA from unsorted bulk tissue. Distant lung tissue was collected more than 3 cm away from the tumor edge. The receptor comes from a man aged 55-75 years with small cell lung cancer. The sample consisted of distant non-tumor lung tissue.

This CDR3 reads CASSQFFEAGVPLRKETQYF. The CDR3 coding sequence is TGTGCCAGCAGCCAGTTTTTCGAAGCGGGAGTGCCGCTCCGCAAAGAGACCCAGTACTTC. V usage is TRBV4-2 and J usage is TRBJ2-5; 8 bases are a match to TRBD2. The CDR3 is 20 amino acids. Unmatched junction bases numbered 21, after V lost 3 bases and J lost 3 bases. From germline, CDR1 is LGHNA and CDR2 YNFKEQ.